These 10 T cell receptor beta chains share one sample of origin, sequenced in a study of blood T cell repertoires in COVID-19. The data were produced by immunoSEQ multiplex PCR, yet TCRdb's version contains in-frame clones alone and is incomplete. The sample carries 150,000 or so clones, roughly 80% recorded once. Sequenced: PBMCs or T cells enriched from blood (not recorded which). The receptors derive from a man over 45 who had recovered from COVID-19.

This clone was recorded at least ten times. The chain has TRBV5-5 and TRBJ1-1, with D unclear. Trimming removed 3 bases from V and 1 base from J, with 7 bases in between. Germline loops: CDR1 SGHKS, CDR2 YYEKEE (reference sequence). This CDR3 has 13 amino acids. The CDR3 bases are TGTGCCAGCAGCTGGGCACAGAACACTGAAGCTTTCTTT. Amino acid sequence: CASSWAQNTEAFF.

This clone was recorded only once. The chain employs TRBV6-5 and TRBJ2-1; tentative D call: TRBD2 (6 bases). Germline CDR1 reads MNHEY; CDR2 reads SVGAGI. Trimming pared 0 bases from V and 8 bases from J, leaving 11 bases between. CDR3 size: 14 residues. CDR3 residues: CASSYSNWEDEQFF. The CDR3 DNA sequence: TGTGCCAGCAGTTACTCGAACTGGGAGGATGAGCAGTTCTTC.

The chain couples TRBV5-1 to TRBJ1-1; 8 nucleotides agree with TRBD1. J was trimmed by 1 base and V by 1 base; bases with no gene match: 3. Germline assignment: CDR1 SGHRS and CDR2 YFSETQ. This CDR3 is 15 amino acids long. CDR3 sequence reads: CASSLTGTGNTEAFF. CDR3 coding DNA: TGCGCCAGCAGCTTGACCGGGACAGGGAACACTGAAGCTTTCTTT.

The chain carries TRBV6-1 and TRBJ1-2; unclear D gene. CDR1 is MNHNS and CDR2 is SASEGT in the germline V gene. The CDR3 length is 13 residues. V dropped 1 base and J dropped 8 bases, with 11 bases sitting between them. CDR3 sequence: CASSEEGTRGYTF. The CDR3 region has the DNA TGTGCCAGCAGTGAAGAAGGTACCAGGGGCTACACCTTC.

The CDR3 protein is CAWNTAGGTNEKLFF. The CDR3 coding sequence is TGTGCCTGGAATACCGCAGGGGGGACTAATGAAAAACTGTTTTTT. This sequence joins TRBV30 and TRBJ1-4; 7 bases are shared with TRBD1. V lost 4 bases, J lost 2 bases, and 7 bases stayed unmatched. The CDR3 length is 15 residues. CDR1 is GTSNPN and CDR2 is SVGIG in the germline V gene (reference sequence). Looking up the rest from reference TRBV30 and TRBJ1-4 gives the full variable domain: SQTIHQWPATLVQPVGSPLSLECTVEGTSNPNLYWYRQAAGRGLQLLFYSVGIGQISSEVPQNLSASRPQDRQFILSSKKLLLSDSGFYLCAWNTAGGTNEKLFFGSGTQLSVL.

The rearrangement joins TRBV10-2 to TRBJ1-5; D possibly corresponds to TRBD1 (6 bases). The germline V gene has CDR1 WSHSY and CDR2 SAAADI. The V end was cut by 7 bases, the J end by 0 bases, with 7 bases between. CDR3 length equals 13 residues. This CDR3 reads CASTQGSNQPQHF. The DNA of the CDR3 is TGCGCCAGCACACAGGGTAGCAATCAGCCCCAGCATTTT.

Here the CDR3 reads CASSQDGGGLYNEQFF. The CDR3 DNA sequence: TGCGCCAGCAGCCAAGATGGCGGGGGGCTCTACAATGAGCAGTTCTTC. The rearrangement uses TRBV4-3 and TRBJ2-1; 8 bases are shared with TRBD2. The CDR3 runs 16 residues. The germline gives CDR1 LGHNA, CDR2 YSLEER. Losses at the gene ends were 0 bases for V and 3 bases for J; bases not matched to a gene: 4.

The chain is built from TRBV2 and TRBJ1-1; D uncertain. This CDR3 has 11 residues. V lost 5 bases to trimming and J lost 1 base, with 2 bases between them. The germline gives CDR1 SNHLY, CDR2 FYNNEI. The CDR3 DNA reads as TGTGCCAGCAGTCAGAACACTGAAGCTTTCTTT. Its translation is CASSQNTEAFF.

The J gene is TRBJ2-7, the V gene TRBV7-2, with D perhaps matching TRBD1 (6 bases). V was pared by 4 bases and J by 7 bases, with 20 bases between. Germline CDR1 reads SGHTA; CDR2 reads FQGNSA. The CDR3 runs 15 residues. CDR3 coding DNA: TGTGCCAGCAGCTCCCGGGGCAGGGGTATGAGTGAGCAGTACTTC. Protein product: CASSSRGRGMSEQYF.

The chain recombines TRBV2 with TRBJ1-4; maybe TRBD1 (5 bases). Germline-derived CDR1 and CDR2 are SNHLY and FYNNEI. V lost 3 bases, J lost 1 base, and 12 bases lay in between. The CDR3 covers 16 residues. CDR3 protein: CASSERGGLTNEKLFF. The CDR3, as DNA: TGTGCCAGCAGTGAGCGGGGCGGATTAACTAATGAAAAACTGTTTTTT. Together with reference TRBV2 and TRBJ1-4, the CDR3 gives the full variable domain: EPEVTQTPSHQVTQMGQEVILRCVPISNHLYFYWYRQILGQKVEFLVSFYNNEISEKSEIFDDQFSVERPDGSNFTLKIRSTKLEDSAMYFCASSERGGLTNEKLFFGSGTQLSVL.